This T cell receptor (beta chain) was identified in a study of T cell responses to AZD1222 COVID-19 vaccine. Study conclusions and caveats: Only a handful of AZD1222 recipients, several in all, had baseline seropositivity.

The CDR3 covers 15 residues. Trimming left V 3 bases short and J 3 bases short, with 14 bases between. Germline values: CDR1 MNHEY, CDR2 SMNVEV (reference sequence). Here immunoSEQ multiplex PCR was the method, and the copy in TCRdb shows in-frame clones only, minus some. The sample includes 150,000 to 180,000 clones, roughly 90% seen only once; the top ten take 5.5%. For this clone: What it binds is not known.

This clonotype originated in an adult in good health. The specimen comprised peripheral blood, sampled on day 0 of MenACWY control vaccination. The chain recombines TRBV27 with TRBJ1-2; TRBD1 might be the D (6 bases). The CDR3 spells CASSLKGVGDYGYTF. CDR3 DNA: TGTGCCAGCAGTTTGAAGGGGGTGGGGGACTATGGCTACACCTTC.